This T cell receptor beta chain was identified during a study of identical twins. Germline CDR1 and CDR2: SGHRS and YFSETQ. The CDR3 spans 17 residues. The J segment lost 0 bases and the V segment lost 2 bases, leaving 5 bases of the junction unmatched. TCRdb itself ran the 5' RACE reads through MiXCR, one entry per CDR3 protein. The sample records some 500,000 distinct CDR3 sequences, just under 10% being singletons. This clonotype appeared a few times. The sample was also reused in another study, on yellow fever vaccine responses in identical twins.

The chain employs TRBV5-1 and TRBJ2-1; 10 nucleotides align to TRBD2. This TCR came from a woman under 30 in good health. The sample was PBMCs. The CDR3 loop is CASSFLAGDSSYNEQFF. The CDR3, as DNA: TGCGCCAGCAGCTTCCTAGCGGGGGATAGCTCCTACAATGAGCAGTTCTTC.